This TCR beta chain was retrieved from a study of T cell repertoires in cytomegalovirus infection. Across the whole study: CMV infection together with matching HLA type was indicated by public TCR beta signatures.

TCRdb processed the reads anew with MiXCR; each CDR3 protein has one entry. Of about 300,000 distinct CDR3 sequences listed, roughly a tenth are singletons. The junction had 11 bases not matched to a gene; V was cut back by 5 bases and J by 8 bases. This CDR3 is 15 amino acids long. Looked up from germline, CDR1 is SGHTA and CDR2 is FQGNSA. Whole-study results and caveats: Frequencies of public TCR beta families were cumulated, and this identified carriers of CMV plus the relevant HLA.

This clonotype has ten or more counts. Its antigen is currently unknown. The receptor was derived from a human donor in good health (CMV status not recorded). Some clones in this sample may be carry-over from other donors' samples. The gene calls are TRBV7-2 and TRBJ1-4, with TRBD1 matching 7 bases. The specimen was PBMCs. The CDR3 nucleotides are TGTGCCAGCAGCCTCCAGGGGGGGAAAGGCGAAAAACTGTTTTTT. Translated: CASSLQGGKGEKLFF.